This T cell receptor (beta chain) was retrieved from a study of CD8 T cells in ankylosing spondylitis. Study-wide points: What seemed typical of ankylosing spondylitis blood was a TCR beta motif built from roughly 8 highly homologous variants.

This clonotype was recorded a few times. Its antigen is currently unknown. TCRdb redid the calling of the 5' RACE reads with MiXCR, one entry per CDR3 protein. This sample has about 840,000 distinct CDR3 sequences, with 10% to 15% found just once. The germline V gene has CDR1 MGHDK and CDR2 SYGVNS. The V end was cut by 6 bases, the J end by 7 bases, with 13 bases between. This CDR3 spans 12 amino acids. Sequencing was done on a sample of blood, either unsorted or a sorted T cell fraction (not recorded which). This receptor was obtained from a male donor with ankylosing spondylitis. This chain uses TRBV25-1 with TRBJ2-7; unclear D gene. CDR3 coding DNA: TGTGCCAGCAGAGGAGACCCTAGTGAGCAGTACTTC. This sequence encodes CASRGDPSEQYF.